These T cell receptor beta chains were read from a single sample in a study of shared clonotypes between healthy human individuals. Repertoires were generated with immunoSEQ multiplex PCR, while TCRdb's copy carries only in-frame clones and drops some. The data hold some 2,500,000 clones, with over 85% observed a single time. Sequencing was carried out using naive CD4+ T cells from PBMCs. These receptors all stem from a man aged 18 to 29 in good health. Some clones in this sample may be carry-over from other donors' samples. CDR3s include the opening cysteine and the closing phenylalanine or tryptophan. D genes are given only for firm matches. Rows give clone size only sometimes, using once, few, many, or a class for an expanded clone.

CDR3 protein	CDR3 DNA	D gene	V gene	clone size	J gene
CASSRETRGYEQYF	TGCGCCAGCAGCCGGGAGACTAGGGGCTACGAGCAGTACTTC	-	TRBV4-1	-	TRBJ2-7
CASSLGTLGNTIYF	TGTGCCAGCAGTTTAGGGACATTGGGAAACACCATATATTTT	-	TRBV6-1	-	TRBJ1-3
CASSPSADTRYYEQYF	TGCGCCAGCAGCCCTTCGGCAGACACAAGATACTACGAGCAGTACTTC	-	TRBV5-1	-	TRBJ2-7
CASSDMGPQHF	TGTGCCAGCAGTGATATGGGGCCCCAGCATTTT	-	TRBV2	-	TRBJ1-5
CASSYLRLHNSPLHF	TGTGCCAGCAGTTACTTACGGCTGCATAATTCACCCCTCCACTTT	-	TRBV6-5	-	TRBJ1-6
CATSRDLREKLFF	TGTGCCACCAGCAGAGATCTCCGCGAAAAACTGTTTTTT	-	TRBV15	once	TRBJ1-4
CASSSQDSRDEQYF	TGTGCCAGCAGCTCACAGGACAGTAGGGACGAGCAGTACTTC	-	TRBV5-8	-	TRBJ2-7
CASRPTSAIQETQYF	TGTGCCAGCAGACCTACTAGCGCAATACAAGAGACCCAGTACTTC	TRBD2	TRBV7-9	-	TRBJ2-5
CASMGQGNYEQYF	TGTGCCAGCATGGGACAGGGAAACTACGAGCAGTACTTC	TRBD1	TRBV2	once	TRBJ2-7
CASSVSDSYNEQFF	TGTGCCAGCAGCGTTTCGGACAGCTACAATGAGCAGTTCTTC	-	TRBV9	-	TRBJ2-1
CASSEQGSYEQYF	TGTGCCAGCAGCGAACAGGGGTCCTACGAGCAGTACTTC	TRBD1	TRBV2	-	TRBJ2-7
CASSSTSGQETQYF	TGTGCCAGCAGTTCGACTAGCGGCCAAGAGACCCAGTACTTC	TRBD2	TRBV28	-	TRBJ2-5
CASGQLSSSTDTQYF	TGTGCCAGCGGACAGCTATCCTCTAGCACAGATACGCAGTATTTT	-	TRBV28	-	TRBJ2-3